These T cell receptor beta chains were read from a single sample in a study of OX40 agonist ivuxolimab in advanced cancers. Generated by immunoSEQ multiplex PCR, the TCRdb table keeps only in-frame clones and is missing some. This sample has about 21,000 clones, with about four fifths found just once. Source: CD4+ or CD8+ T cells sorted from blood, taken in a trial of the OX40 agonist ivuxolimab. The receptor set was obtained from an adult with an advanced solid tumor such as melanoma, head and neck, liver or kidney cancer. The CDR3 runs from the conserved cysteine through the conserved F or W. Each record gives: V gene, CDR3 length, CDR3 protein.

v_call: TRBV7-2
cdr3_length: 16
cdr3_aa: CASSSSHGAAQGIQYF

v_call: TRBV15
cdr3_length: 16
cdr3_aa: CATSRGLFGRHDTQYF

v_call: TRBV6-4
cdr3_length: 14
cdr3_aa: CASSEGSGANVLTF

v_call: TRBV14
cdr3_length: 14
cdr3_aa: CASSSVEGEETQYF

v_call: TRBV7-9
cdr3_length: 17
cdr3_aa: CASSPLSGRGGTDTQYF

v_call: TRBV11-3
cdr3_length: 15
cdr3_aa: CASSSRTSGSDTQYF

v_call: TRBV7-6
cdr3_length: 15
cdr3_aa: CASTARTGASYEQYF

v_call: TRBV19
cdr3_length: 11
cdr3_aa: CASNDRGGYTF

v_call: TRBV9
cdr3_length: 13
cdr3_aa: CASSTTGTTEAFF

v_call: TRBV5-1
cdr3_length: 15
cdr3_aa: CASSLERGGTYEQYF

v_call: TRBV10-3
cdr3_length: 15
cdr3_aa: CAIRTRTGSSDTQYF

v_call: TRBV7-9
cdr3_length: 15
cdr3_aa: CASSSTSGRGYEQYF

v_call: TRBV27
cdr3_length: 16
cdr3_aa: CASSLSVYSSTDTQYF

v_call: TRBV7-9
cdr3_length: 11
cdr3_aa: CASSLSYEQYF

v_call: TRBV6-1
cdr3_length: 15
cdr3_aa: CASSEGWEGAGELFF

v_call: TRBV27
cdr3_length: 15
cdr3_aa: CASSLSTGTAYEQYF

v_call: TRBV30
cdr3_length: 13
cdr3_aa: CAWDGQGAYGYTF

v_call: TRBV2
cdr3_length: 15
cdr3_aa: CASSEGASGRNEQFF

v_call: TRBV5-1
cdr3_length: 13
cdr3_aa: CASSLGVIYEQYF

v_call: TRBV11-3
cdr3_length: 13
cdr3_aa: CASSLGRRDTQYF

v_call: TRBV7-3
cdr3_length: 15
cdr3_aa: CASSLGPTLQETQYF

v_call: TRBV28
cdr3_length: 14
cdr3_aa: CASSLMLPHNEQFF

v_call: TRBV4-1
cdr3_length: 15
cdr3_aa: CASSQERAGNYGYTF

v_call: TRBV28
cdr3_length: 13
cdr3_aa: CASDVLGNQPQHF

v_call: TRBV21-1
cdr3_length: 17
cdr3_aa: CASSPPRGQQLSYGQYF

v_call: TRBV9
cdr3_length: 18
cdr3_aa: CASSGTGDRDFDNYGYTF

v_call: TRBV30
cdr3_length: 15
cdr3_aa: CAWSQGFSGANVLTF

v_call: TRBV9
cdr3_length: 15
cdr3_aa: CASSPSGSSYNEQFF

v_call: TRBV4-1
cdr3_length: 12
cdr3_aa: CASSQAADTQYF

v_call: TRBV4-1
cdr3_length: 15
cdr3_aa: CASSRPGATNEKLFF

v_call: TRBV30
cdr3_length: 12
cdr3_aa: CAWSLGNTEAFF

v_call: TRBV11-2
cdr3_length: 18
cdr3_aa: CASSLEAGVFGDTGELFF

v_call: TRBV6-5
cdr3_length: 15
cdr3_aa: CASSTGTETNEKLFF

v_call: TRBV6-6
cdr3_length: 13
cdr3_aa: CASSSGGPETQYF

v_call: TRBV7-2
cdr3_length: 15
cdr3_aa: CASSLYGGGNQPQHF

v_call: TRBV4-1
cdr3_length: 18
cdr3_aa: CASSQDPLRVTGADTQYF

v_call: TRBV28
cdr3_length: 15
cdr3_aa: CASSLDRGMGYEQYF

v_call: TRBV7-9
cdr3_length: 18
cdr3_aa: CASRGPGTGGERLSEAFF

v_call: TRBV19
cdr3_length: 15
cdr3_aa: CASRSRLDYTDTQYF

v_call: TRBV9
cdr3_length: 15
cdr3_aa: CASSAGTASLDEQYF

v_call: TRBV6-6
cdr3_length: 15
cdr3_aa: CASRPTSGSDGELFF

v_call: TRBV10-1
cdr3_length: 15
cdr3_aa: CASSDVEEGDNEQFF

v_call: TRBV4-2
cdr3_length: 14
cdr3_aa: CASSPWEGADEAFF

v_call: TRBV19
cdr3_length: 15
cdr3_aa: CASSIAYSSAYEQYF

v_call: TRBV2
cdr3_length: 15
cdr3_aa: CASSEQGGDGNTIYF